This TCR beta chain emerged from a study of T cells in Graves' hyperthyroidism and ophthalmopathy. This clonotype occurred many times. The CDR3 runs to 15 residues. J lost 7 bases, V lost 4 bases, and 7 bases had no gene match. Amplified regions were TCR beta CDR3 sequences from RNA transcripts. RT-PCR in the first round (using the HTBI primer set) targeted the TCR CDR3. One entry per CDR3 protein results from TCRdb running MiXCR on the multiplex PCR reads. The data show about 840,000 distinct CDR3 sequences, approximately 40% seen once. The rearrangement links TRBV12-3 or TRBV12-4 to TRBJ1-6; 7 bases line up with TRBD1. This TCR came from a man aged 18-30 years with Graves' hyperthyroidism. Sequences were obtained from blood. The CDR3 DNA is TGTGCCAGCAGTTCACAGGCGGGACAGAATTCACCCCTCCACTTT. This codes for CASSSQAGQNSPLHF.